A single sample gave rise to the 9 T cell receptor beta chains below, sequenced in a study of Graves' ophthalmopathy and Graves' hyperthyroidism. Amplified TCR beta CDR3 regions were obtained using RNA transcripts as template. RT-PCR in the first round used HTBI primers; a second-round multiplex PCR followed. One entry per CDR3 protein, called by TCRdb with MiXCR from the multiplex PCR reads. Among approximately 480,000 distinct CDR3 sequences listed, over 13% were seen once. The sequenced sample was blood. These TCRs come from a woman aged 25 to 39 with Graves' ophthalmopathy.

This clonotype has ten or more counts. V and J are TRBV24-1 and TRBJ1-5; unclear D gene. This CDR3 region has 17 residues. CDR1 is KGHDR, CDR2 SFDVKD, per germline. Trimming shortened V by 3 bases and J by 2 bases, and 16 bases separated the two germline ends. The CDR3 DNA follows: TGTGCCACCAGTGATCGGGGTGTTGGGGTGGGCAATCAGCCCCAGCATTTT. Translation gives CATSDRGVGVGNQPQHF.

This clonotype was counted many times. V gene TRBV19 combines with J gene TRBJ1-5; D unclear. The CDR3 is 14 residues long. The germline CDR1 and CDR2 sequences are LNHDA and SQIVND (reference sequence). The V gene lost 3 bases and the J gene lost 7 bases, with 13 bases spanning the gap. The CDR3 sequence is CASSIPREGQPQHF. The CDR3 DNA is TGTGCCAGTAGTATTCCCCGGGAAGGCCAGCCCCAGCATTTT.

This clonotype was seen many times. CDR3 residues: CASSLSGWLYGYTF. The CDR3, as DNA: TGTGCCAGCAGCTTGTCGGGTTGGCTCTATGGCTACACCTTC. V and J are TRBV5-6 and TRBJ1-2; D is unresolved. CDR1 is SGHDT, CDR2 YYEEEE, per germline. V shed 1 base and J shed 4 bases, with 11 bases lying between them. This CDR3 contains 14 residues.

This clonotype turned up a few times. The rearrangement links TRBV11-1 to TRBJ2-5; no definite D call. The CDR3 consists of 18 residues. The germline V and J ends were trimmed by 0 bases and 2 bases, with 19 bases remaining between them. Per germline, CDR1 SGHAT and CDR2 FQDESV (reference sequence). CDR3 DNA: TGTGCCAGCAGCTTAGCGCCCCACCTGATCTCTACACAAGAGACCCAGTACTTC. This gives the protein CASSLAPHLISTQETQYF.

In DNA, the CDR3 is TGTGCCAGCAGTCTACAGAGAAACACTGAAGCTTTCTTT. It translates to CASSLQRNTEAFF. The chain has TRBV12-3 or TRBV12-4 and TRBJ1-1, with D hard to call. Between the trimmed V and J ends, which lost 5 bases and 2 bases, there was a span of 9 bases. The CDR3 is 13 residues long.

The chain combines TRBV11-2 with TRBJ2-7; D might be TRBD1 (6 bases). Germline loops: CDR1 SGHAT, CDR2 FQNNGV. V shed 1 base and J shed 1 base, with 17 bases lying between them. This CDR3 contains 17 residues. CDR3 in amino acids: CASSLALLFGQSYEQYF. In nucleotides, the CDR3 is TGTGCCAGCAGCTTAGCTCTTCTTTTCGGACAGTCCTACGAGCAGTACTTC.

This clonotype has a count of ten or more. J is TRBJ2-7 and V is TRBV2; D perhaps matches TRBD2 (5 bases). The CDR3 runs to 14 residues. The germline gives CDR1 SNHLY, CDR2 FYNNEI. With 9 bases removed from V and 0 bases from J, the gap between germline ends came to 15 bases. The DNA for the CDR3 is TGTGCCAGATCACTAGGTGGGCCCTCCTACGAGCAGTACTTC. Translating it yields CARSLGGPSYEQYF.

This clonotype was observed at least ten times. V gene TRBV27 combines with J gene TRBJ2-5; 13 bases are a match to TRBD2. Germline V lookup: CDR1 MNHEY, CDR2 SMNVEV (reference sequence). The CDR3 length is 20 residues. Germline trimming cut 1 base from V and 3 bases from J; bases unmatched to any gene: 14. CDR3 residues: CASSLWGTSGVRGSKETQYF. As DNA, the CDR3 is TGTGCCAGCAGTTTATGGGGGACTAGCGGGGTAAGGGGCTCCAAAGAGACCCAGTACTTC.

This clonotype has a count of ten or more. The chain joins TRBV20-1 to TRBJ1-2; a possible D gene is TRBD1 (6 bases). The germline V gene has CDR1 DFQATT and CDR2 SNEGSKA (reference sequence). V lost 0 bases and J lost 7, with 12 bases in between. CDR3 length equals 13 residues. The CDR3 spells CSARETGGGGYTF. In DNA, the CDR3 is TGCAGTGCTAGAGAGACAGGAGGGGGTGGCTACACCTTC.